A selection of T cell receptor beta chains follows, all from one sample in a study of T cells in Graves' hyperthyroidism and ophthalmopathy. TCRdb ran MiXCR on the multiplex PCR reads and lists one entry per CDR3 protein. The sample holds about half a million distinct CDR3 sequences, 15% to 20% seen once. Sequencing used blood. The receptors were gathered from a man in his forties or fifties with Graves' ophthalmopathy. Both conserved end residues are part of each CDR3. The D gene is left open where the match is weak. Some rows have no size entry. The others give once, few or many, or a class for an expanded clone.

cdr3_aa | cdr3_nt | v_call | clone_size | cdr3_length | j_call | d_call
CASRTGGYETQYF | TGTGCCAGCAGGACCGGGGGGTATGAGACCCAGTACTTC | TRBV7-6 | few | 13 | TRBJ2-5 | TRBD2
CASSPDSLNTEAFF | TGTGCCAGCAGCCCCGACAGCCTGAACACTGAAGCTTTCTTT | TRBV6-9 | many | 14 | TRBJ1-1 | .
CASSQGLAKETQYF | TGTGCCAGCAGCCAAGGACTAGCAAAAGAGACCCAGTACTTC | TRBV7-9 | many | 14 | TRBJ2-5 | TRBD2
CASSLTAAAGGLQRQFF | TGTGCCAGCAGCTTAACAGCCGCCGCGGGAGGCCTCCAAAGGCAGTTCTTC | TRBV7-3 | . | 17 | TRBJ2-1 | TRBD2
CASSPGVGGVLQPQHF | TGCGCCAGCAGCCCGGGGGTAGGGGGCGTATTGCAGCCCCAGCATTTT | TRBV5-1 | many | 16 | TRBJ1-5 | TRBD1
CASSPLSRNTEAFF | TGTGCCAGCTCACCGTTATCAAGGAACACTGAAGCTTTCTTT | TRBV18 | few | 14 | TRBJ1-1 | .
CSARGSTSGSQETQYF | TGCAGTGCTAGAGGCTCGACTAGCGGGAGTCAGGAGACCCAGTACTTC | TRBV20-1 | few | 16 | TRBJ2-5 | TRBD2
CSAITSIYGYTF | TGCAGTGCTATTACAAGTATCTATGGCTACACCTTC | TRBV20-1 | . | 12 | TRBJ1-2 | .
CASSRGGSRLHQETQYF | TGCGCCAGCTCAAGAGGGGGGTCCAGACTTCACCAAGAGACCCAGTACTTC | TRBV5-1 | . | 17 | TRBJ2-5 | .
CASSNGQGETQYF | TGTGCCAGCAGTAATGGGCAGGGGGAGACCCAGTACTTC | TRBV2 | many | 13 | TRBJ2-5 | .
CASSLAQTGDTEAFF | TGCGCCAGCAGCTTGGCCCAGACAGGGGACACTGAAGCTTTCTTT | TRBV5-1 | many | 15 | TRBJ1-1 | TRBD1
CASRLSTSVTYNEQFF | TGCGCCAGCCGCCTATCGACTAGCGTCACCTACAATGAGCAGTTCTTC | TRBV5-1 | . | 16 | TRBJ2-1 | TRBD2
CASSEGRDRFTDTQYF | TGTGCCAGCAGTGAGGGCCGGGACAGGTTCACAGATACGCAGTATTTT | TRBV2 | many | 16 | TRBJ2-3 | TRBD1
CASRTGQGGTGELFF | TGTGCCAGCAGAACTGGACAGGGGGGCACCGGGGAGCTGTTTTTT | TRBV12-3/TRBV12-4 | few | 15 | TRBJ2-2 | TRBD1
CSARVTGLNTEAFF | TGCAGTGCTAGGGTGACAGGTTTGAACACTGAAGCTTTCTTT | TRBV20-1 | many | 14 | TRBJ1-1 | .
CASSQGVGGSTYEQYF | TGTGCCAGCAGCCAAGGAGTTGGCGGGTCTACCTACGAGCAGTACTTC | TRBV3-1 | . | 16 | TRBJ2-7 | .
CASSHILRTDTQYF | TGTGCCAGTAGTCATATACTCCGCACAGATACGCAGTATTTT | TRBV19 | . | 14 | TRBJ2-3 | .
CAWSHPRRAGEYEQYF | TGTGCCTGGAGTCACCCAAGACGGGCAGGGGAATACGAGCAGTACTTC | TRBV30 | many | 16 | TRBJ2-7 | .
CSATLTEQFF | TGCAGTGCTACCTTAACTGAGCAGTTCTTC | TRBV20-1 | . | 10 | TRBJ2-1 | .
CASSLRGWADMNTEAFF | TGTGCCAGCAGCTTAAGGGGGTGGGCGGATATGAACACTGAAGCTTTCTTT | TRBV7-8 | . | 17 | TRBJ1-1 | .
CASSHRQGRRYTEAFF | TGTGCCAGCAGCCATCGACAGGGGAGGAGGTACACTGAAGCTTTCTTT | TRBV12-3/TRBV12-4 | . | 16 | TRBJ1-1 | TRBD1
CASTRTVLREQYF | TGTGCCAGCACCCGGACAGTCCTGCGCGAGCAGTACTTC | TRBV2 | many | 13 | TRBJ2-7 | .
CASSPHEYNEQFF | TGTGCCAGCAGCCCCCACGAATACAATGAGCAGTTCTTC | TRBV7-2 | few | 13 | TRBJ2-1 | .
CASRPIGPLSSYNSPLHF | TGTGCCAGCAGACCTATAGGCCCGTTGAGCTCCTATAATTCACCCCTCCACTTT | TRBV6-1 | few | 18 | TRBJ1-6 | .
CASSMGRQETQYF | TGTGCCAGTAGTATGGGAAGACAAGAGACCCAGTACTTC | TRBV19 | . | 13 | TRBJ2-5 | .
CSADDTYNEQFF | TGCAGTGCAGACGACACCTACAATGAGCAGTTCTTC | TRBV20-1 | many | 12 | TRBJ2-1 | .
CASSPTATSYEQYF | TGCGCCAGCAGCCCGACAGCCACCTCCTACGAGCAGTACTTC | TRBV5-1 | many | 14 | TRBJ2-7 | .
CASIPDPSGRGERYF | TGTGCCAGCATTCCAGACCCTAGCGGGAGAGGCGAGCGGTACTTC | TRBV6-2/TRBV6-3 | . | 15 | TRBJ2-7 | TRBD2